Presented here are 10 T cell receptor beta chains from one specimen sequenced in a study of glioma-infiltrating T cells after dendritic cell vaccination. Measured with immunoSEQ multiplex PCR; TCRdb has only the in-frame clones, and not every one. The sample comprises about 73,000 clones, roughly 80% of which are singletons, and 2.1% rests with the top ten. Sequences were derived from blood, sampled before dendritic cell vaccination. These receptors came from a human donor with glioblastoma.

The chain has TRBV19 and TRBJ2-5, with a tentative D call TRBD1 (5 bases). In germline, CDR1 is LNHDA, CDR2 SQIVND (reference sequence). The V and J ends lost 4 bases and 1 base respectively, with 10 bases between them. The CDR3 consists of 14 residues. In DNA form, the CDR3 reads TGTGCCAGTAGTAGGGGCGAGTTCCAAGAGACCCAGTACTTC. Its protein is CASSRGEFQETQYF.

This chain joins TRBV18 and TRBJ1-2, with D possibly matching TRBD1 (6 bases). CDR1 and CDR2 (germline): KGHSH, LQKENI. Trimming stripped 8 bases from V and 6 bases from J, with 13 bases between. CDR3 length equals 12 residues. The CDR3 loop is CASTARQDGYTF. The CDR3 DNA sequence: TGTGCCAGCACAGCAAGACAGGATGGCTACACCTTC.

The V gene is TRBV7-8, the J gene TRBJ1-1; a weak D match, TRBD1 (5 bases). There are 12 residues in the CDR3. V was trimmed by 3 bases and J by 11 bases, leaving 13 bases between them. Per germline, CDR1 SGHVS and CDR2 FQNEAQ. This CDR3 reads CASSFGALRAFF. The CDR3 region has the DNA TGTGCCAGCAGCTTTGGGGCCCTTAGGGCTTTCTTT.

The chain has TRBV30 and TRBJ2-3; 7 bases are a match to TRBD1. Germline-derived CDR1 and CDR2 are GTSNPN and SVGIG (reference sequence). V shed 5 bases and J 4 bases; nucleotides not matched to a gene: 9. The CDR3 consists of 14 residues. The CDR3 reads CAWEPGTAADTQYF. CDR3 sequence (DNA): TGTGCCTGGGAACCCGGGACAGCCGCAGATACGCAGTATTTT.

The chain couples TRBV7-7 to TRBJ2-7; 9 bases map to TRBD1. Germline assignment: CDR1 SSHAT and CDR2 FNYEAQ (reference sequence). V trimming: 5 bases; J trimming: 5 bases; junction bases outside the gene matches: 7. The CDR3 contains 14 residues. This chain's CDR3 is CASSPTTGGHEQYF. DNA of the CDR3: TGTGCCAGCAGCCCAACTACAGGGGGCCACGAGCAGTACTTC.

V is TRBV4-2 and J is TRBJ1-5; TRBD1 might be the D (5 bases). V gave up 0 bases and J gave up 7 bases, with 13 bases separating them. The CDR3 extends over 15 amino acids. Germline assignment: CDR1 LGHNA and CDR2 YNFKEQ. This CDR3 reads CASSQEGWGEQPQHF. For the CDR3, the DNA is TGTGCCAGCAGCCAAGAGGGATGGGGGGAACAGCCCCAGCATTTT.

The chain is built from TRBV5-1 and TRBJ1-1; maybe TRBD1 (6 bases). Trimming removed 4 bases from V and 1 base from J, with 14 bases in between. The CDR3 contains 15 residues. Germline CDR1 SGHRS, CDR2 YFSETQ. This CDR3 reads CASSHQDRENTEAFF. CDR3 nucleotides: TGCGCCAGCAGCCACCAGGACAGAGAGAACACTGAAGCTTTCTTT.

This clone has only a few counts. The DNA for the CDR3 is TGTGCCAGCTCACCACCGAATCAGGGCATAACTTTCTTT. It codes for CASSPPNQGITFF. This chain links TRBV18 with TRBJ1-1; D may be TRBD1 (5 bases). The germline gives CDR1 KGHSH, CDR2 LQKENI. The CDR3 spans 13 residues. Trimming removed 0 bases from V and 12 bases from J, with 14 bases in between.

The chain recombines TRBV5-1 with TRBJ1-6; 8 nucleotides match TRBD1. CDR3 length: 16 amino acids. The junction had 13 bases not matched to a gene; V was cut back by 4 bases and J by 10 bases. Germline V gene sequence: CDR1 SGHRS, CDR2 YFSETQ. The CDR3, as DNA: TGCGCCAGCAGCGACCCAGGGGGCGCTTCCGCGTCACCCCTCCACTTT. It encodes CASSDPGGASASPLHF.

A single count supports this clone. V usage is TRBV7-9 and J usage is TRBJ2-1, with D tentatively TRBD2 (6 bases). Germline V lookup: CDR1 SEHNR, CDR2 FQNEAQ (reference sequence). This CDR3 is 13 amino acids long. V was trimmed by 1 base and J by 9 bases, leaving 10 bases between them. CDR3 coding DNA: TGTGCCAGCAGCTTAGGTGGGGGGACTGAGCAGTTCTTC. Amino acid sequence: CASSLGGGTEQFF.